This TCR beta chain is drawn from a study of early T cells in non-severe SARS-CoV-2 infection. Overall study results and limits: A preference for anti-spike CD8 responses marked VDJdb matching, which missed private and CD4 specificities.

V shed 4 bases and J 7 bases; nucleotides not matched to a gene: 11. From germline, CDR1 is LGHDT and CDR2 YNNKEL (reference sequence). The CDR3 spans 18 residues. One entry per CDR3 protein, called by TCRdb with MiXCR from the 5' RACE reads. This sample carries about 40,000 distinct CDR3 sequences, about 5.3% of them seen once, and the ten largest clones take 6% to 7%. This clonotype was observed at least ten times. Its antigen is not identified. Sample: whole blood, taken at baseline. The V gene is TRBV3-1, the J gene TRBJ2-1; 15 bases agree with TRBD2. The source is an adult who was a healthcare worker with PCR-confirmed SARS-CoV-2 infection or an uninfected control (not recorded which). The CDR3 region is CASSPRTSGRAVGNEQFF. As DNA, the CDR3 is TGTGCCAGCAGCCCTCGGACTAGCGGGAGGGCCGTAGGGAATGAGCAGTTCTTC.